These T cell receptor beta chains were read from a single sample in a study of beta chain features in type 1 diabetes. Some clones are missing from TCRdb's copy, which holds only in-frame ones; the method was immunoSEQ multiplex PCR. The top ten clones hold roughly 0.017% of a sample with approximately 380,000 clones, around 15% of them seen once. Material for sequencing was naive CD4+ T cells from blood. All receptors come from a woman between 18 and 29 years old in good health. The CDR3 runs from the conserved cysteine through the conserved F or W. Fields, in order: clone size, D gene, V gene, J gene, CDR3 protein. D genes are given only for firm matches. Some rows have no size entry. The others give once, few or many, or a class for an expanded clone.

NA	NA	TRBV5-1	TRBJ2-5	CASSRVTAETQYF
few	TRBD1	TRBV5-1	TRBJ2-7	CASSDRGSEQYF
NA	NA	TRBV2	TRBJ1-5	CASSPVRTAGQPQHF
NA	NA	TRBV6-5	TRBJ1-2	CASGRSSYGYTF
few	NA	TRBV27	TRBJ2-4	CASKEGVLAKNIQYF
few	NA	TRBV18	TRBJ1-3	CASSPLGKVGALLGPGNTIYF
few	NA	TRBV30	TRBJ1-1	CACGRNTEAFF
NA	NA	TRBV4-2	TRBJ2-1	CASSQDRGTRSYNEQFF
few	TRBD1	TRBV7-9	TRBJ2-3	CASRSTGDTQYF
NA	NA	TRBV2	TRBJ2-7	CASSSPYEQYF
NA	TRBD2	TRBV7-3	TRBJ2-5	CASSSQRGGRGETQYF
NA	NA	TRBV19	TRBJ2-1	CASSEGIPYNEQFF
NA	NA	TRBV28	TRBJ2-7	CASSPGQWRSSYEQYF
NA	NA	TRBV7-7	TRBJ1-1	CASSLALQTEAFF
few	TRBD1	TRBV6-5	TRBJ1-1	CASRTGRTEAFF